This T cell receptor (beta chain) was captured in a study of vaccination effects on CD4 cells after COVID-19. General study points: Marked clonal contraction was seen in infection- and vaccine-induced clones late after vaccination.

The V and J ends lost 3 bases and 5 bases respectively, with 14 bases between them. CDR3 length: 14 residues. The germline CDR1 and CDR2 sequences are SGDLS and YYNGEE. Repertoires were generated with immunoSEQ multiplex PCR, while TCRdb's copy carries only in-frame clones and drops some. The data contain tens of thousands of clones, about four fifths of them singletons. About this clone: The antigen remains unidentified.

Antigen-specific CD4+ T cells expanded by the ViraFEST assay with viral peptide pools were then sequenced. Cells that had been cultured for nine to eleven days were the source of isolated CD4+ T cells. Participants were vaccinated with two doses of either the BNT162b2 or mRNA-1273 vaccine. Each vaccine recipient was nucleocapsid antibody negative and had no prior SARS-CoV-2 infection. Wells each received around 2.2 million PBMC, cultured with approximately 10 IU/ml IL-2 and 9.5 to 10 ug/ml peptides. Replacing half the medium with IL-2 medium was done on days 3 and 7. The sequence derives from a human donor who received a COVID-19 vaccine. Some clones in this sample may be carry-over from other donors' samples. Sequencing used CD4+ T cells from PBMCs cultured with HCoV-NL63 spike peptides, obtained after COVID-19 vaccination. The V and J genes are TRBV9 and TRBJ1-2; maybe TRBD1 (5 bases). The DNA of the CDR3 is TGTGCCAGCAGCGGGGGCGCGGGGGAGTATGGCTACACCTTC. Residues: CASSGGAGEYGYTF.